The clone carrying this T cell receptor beta chain was seen ten or more times. Its antigen remains unknown. This entry belongs to a study of T cells after yellow fever vaccination. General observations from the study: Some clonotypes, a small share, were shared between CD4 and CD8 compartments.

MiXCR was run by TCRdb on the 5' RACE reads, yielding one entry per CDR3 protein. The sample lists 500,000 to 650,000 distinct CDR3 sequences; roughly an eighth were seen once. Germline CDR1 and CDR2: LGHNA and YSLEER. This CDR3 contains 15 residues. V shed 1 base, J shed 0 bases, and the junction held 3 bases outside the gene matches. The rearrangement uses TRBV4-3 and TRBJ2-7, with TRBD1 matching over 7 bases. Sequencing used PBMCs, obtained on the day of the yellow fever booster vaccination. This sequence was found in a man aged 25-40 years who received the YFV17D yellow fever vaccine. This CDR3 is CASSQVWDSSYEQYF. Written as DNA, the CDR3 is TGCGCCAGCAGCCAAGTTTGGGACAGCTCCTACGAGCAGTACTTC.